Shown below are 31 T cell receptor beta chains from a single sample sequenced in a study of cytomegalovirus exposure and HLA in healthy donors. Vbeta (60) and Jbeta (13) primers were used in the PCR. Sequencing was performed with immunoSEQ multiplex PCR; in TCRdb, only in-frame clones are kept and a portion is missing. The repertoire holds approximately 180,000 clones, with 70% to 80% as singletons. What was sequenced was PBMCs. The receptors were gathered from a woman aged 30 to 39 in good health and CMV-seropositive.

Written as DNA, the CDR3 is TGTGCCAGCAGCTTCATCCACTCCTACGAGCAGTACTTC. It is translated as CASSFIHSYEQYF. The rearrangement uses TRBV11-3 and TRBJ2-7; D uncertain. The V end lost 3 bases, the J end lost 0 bases, and 6 bases lay between the germline ends. CDR1 is SGHNT and CDR2 is YENEEA in the germline V gene. The CDR3 runs to 13 residues. Variable domain in full (rest from reference TRBV11-3 and TRBJ2-7): EAGVVQSPRYKIIEKKQPVAFWCNPISGHNTLYWYLQNLGQGPELLIRYENEEAVDDSQLPKDRFSAERLKGVDSTLKIQPAELGDSAVYLCASSFIHSYEQYFGPGTRLTVT.

V and J are TRBV19 and TRBJ2-3; TRBD2 matches 10 bases. Germline assignment: CDR1 LNHDA and CDR2 SQIVND (reference sequence). V lost 2 bases and J lost 5; bases outside the gene matches: 13. CDR3 length equals 18 residues. CDR3 in amino acids: CASSIRRGQREGGDTQYF. The DNA for the CDR3 is TGTGCCAGTAGTATACGTCGGGGCCAGCGGGAGGGGGGAGATACGCAGTATTTT.

DNA for the CDR3: TGCGCCAGCAGCCCCCGGCGGGAGGCCTTGGATGAGCAGTTCTTC. Encoded protein: CASSPRREALDEQFF. The chain employs TRBV5-1 and TRBJ2-1; 8 bases map to TRBD2. CDR1 is SGHRS, CDR2 YFSETQ, per germline. Trimming took 4 bases from V and 8 from J; bases not matched to a gene: 11. The CDR3 loop spans 15 amino acids.

The chain has TRBV5-1 and TRBJ2-7, with 12 positions matching TRBD2. J was trimmed by 1 base and V by 3 bases; bases with no gene match: 8. Germline V gene sequence: CDR1 SGHRS, CDR2 YFSETQ. This CDR3 is 17 amino acids long. CDR3 nucleotides: TGCGCCAGCAGCTCCGGACTAGCGGGACGACTTTCCTACGAGCAGTACTTC. This translates into CASSSGLAGRLSYEQYF.

The chain uses TRBV6-5 and TRBJ2-1; D might be TRBD2 (5 bases). The CDR3 consists of 14 residues. The germline V gene encodes CDR1 MNHEY and CDR2 SVGAGI. The V end was cut by 5 bases, the J end by 1 base, with 9 bases between. CDR3 protein: CASSGSGSYNEQFF. For the CDR3, the DNA is TGTGCCAGCAGTGGGTCGGGATCCTACAATGAGCAGTTCTTC.

This clone showed up just a few times. V gene TRBV6-1 combines with J gene TRBJ2-7; 9 bases are a match to TRBD2. The CDR3 runs to 15 residues. V dropped 1 base and J dropped 3; count of bases not matched to a gene: 4. CDR1 and CDR2 from the germline V gene are MNHNS and SASEGT. CDR3 protein: CASSEVGLAYYEQYF. CDR3 DNA sequence: TGTGCCAGCAGTGAAGTGGGACTAGCATACTACGAGCAGTACTTC.

This sequence joins TRBV9 and TRBJ2-7; 8 bases align to TRBD2. The germline V gene encodes CDR1 SGDLS and CDR2 YYNGEE. J lost 9 bases, V lost 0 bases, and 14 bases had no gene match. There are 16 residues in the CDR3. The CDR3 DNA is TGTGCCAGCAGCGTAGCTCTGAGCGGGAGTATGAGGGTGCAGTACTTC. Encoded protein: CASSVALSGSMRVQYF.

The table lists this clone with a count of one. The J gene is TRBJ2-1, the V gene TRBV5-8; 8 nucleotides line up with TRBD2. CDR3 size: 18 residues. In germline, CDR1 is SGHTS, CDR2 YDEGEE. The V gene end was trimmed by 2 bases and the J gene end by 4 bases; junction bases not matched to a gene: 14. CDR3 coding DNA: TGTGCCAGCAGCTTAGATCTAGCGGGTGCCTTTAGGTACAATGAGCAGTTCTTC. It is translated as CASSLDLAGAFRYNEQFF.

This rearrangement joins TRBV10-2 to TRBJ2-7; TRBD2 aligns across 9 bases. Germline CDR1 and CDR2: WSHSY and SAAADI. This CDR3 is 14 amino acids long. V lost 4 bases to trimming and J lost 2 bases; unmatched junction nucleotides: 3. The chain's CDR3 is CASSAERGAYEQYF. DNA for the CDR3: TGCGCCAGCAGTGCGGAGCGGGGGGCCTACGAGCAGTACTTC.

The chain couples TRBV9 to TRBJ2-1; the match to TRBD2 covers 9 bases. CDR3 length: 17 amino acids. The germline gives CDR1 SGDLS, CDR2 YYNGEE. The ends lost 0 bases at V and 6 bases at J; junction bases unmatched: 10. This CDR3 reads CASSVVVWREGSNEQFF. CDR3 in DNA: TGTGCCAGCAGCGTAGTAGTCTGGCGGGAGGGGAGCAATGAGCAGTTCTTC. Full variable domain (rest looked up from reference TRBV9 and TRBJ2-1): DSGVTQTPKHLITATGQRVTLRCSPRSGDLSVYWYQQSLDQGLQFLIQYYNGEERAKGNILERFSAQQFPDLHSELNLSSLELGDSALYFCASSVVVWREGSNEQFFGPGTRLTVL.

The genes are TRBV21-1 and TRBJ2-7; TRBD1 was called by the table and not checked on the DNA. TRBV21-1 counts as a pseudogene. This CDR3 has 16 amino acids. The CDR3 protein is CASSTARRDRPTIPDF. As DNA, the CDR3 is TGTGCCAGCAGCACTGCGAGGCGGGACAGACCTACAATTCCGGACTTC.

The rearrangement joins TRBV10-3 to TRBJ2-2; tentatively, D is TRBD1 (6 bases). Germline CDR1 is ENHRY and CDR2 is SYGVKD. V shed 4 bases and J shed 3 bases, with 12 bases lying between them. The CDR3 has 15 residues. This CDR3 is CAISARGVYTGELFF. The CDR3 nucleotides are TGTGCCATCAGTGCCAGGGGAGTATACACCGGGGAGCTGTTTTTT.

V usage is TRBV9 and J usage is TRBJ2-1, with TRBD2 identical over 8 bases. The CDR3 has 17 amino acids. Per the germline V gene, CDR1 is SGDLS and CDR2 is YYNGEE. V trimming: 0 bases; J trimming: 0 bases; junction bases outside the gene matches: 5. CDR3 protein: CASSVGSGISSYNEQFF. The DNA of the CDR3 is TGTGCCAGCAGCGTAGGTAGCGGGATTTCCTCCTACAATGAGCAGTTCTTC.

The rearrangement joins TRBV28 to TRBJ2-7; possible D gene TRBD2, 6 bases. Germline-derived CDR1 and CDR2 are MDHEN and SYDVKM. Trimming removed 1 base from V and 6 bases from J, with 13 bases in between. The CDR3 has 14 residues. The CDR3 spells CASSLSGLGSEQYF. CDR3 nucleotides: TGTGCCAGCAGTTTATCGGGACTGGGGTCCGAGCAGTACTTC.

This chain links TRBV5-4 with TRBJ1-2; 11 bases line up with TRBD1. Germline V gene data show CDR1 as SGHNT and CDR2 as YYREEE (reference sequence). V gave up 3 bases and J gave up 0 bases; unmatched junction bases: 1. The CDR3 totals 15 residues. In DNA form, the CDR3 reads TGTGCCAGCAGCTGGGACAGGGGGTCTAACTATGGCTACACCTTC. This encodes CASSWDRGSNYGYTF.

The V and J genes are TRBV6-5 and TRBJ2-7; D remains unclear. Deletions cut 6 bases from V and 7 bases from J, with 13 bases between. Germline CDR1 is MNHEY and CDR2 is SVGAGI. CDR3 length: 12 amino acids. CDR3 sequence: CASSPTRGEQYF. The DNA of the CDR3 is TGTGCCAGCAGCCCAACGAGAGGAGAGCAGTACTTC.

The chain joins TRBV6-5 to TRBJ2-1; tentatively, D is TRBD1 (5 bases). V shed 0 bases and J shed 4 bases, with 13 bases lying between them. Per the germline V gene, CDR1 is MNHEY and CDR2 is SVGAGI. This CDR3 is built from 16 residues. The CDR3 protein is CASSYSGPDPYNEQFF. The CDR3, as DNA: TGTGCCAGCAGTTACTCGGGGCCAGACCCTTACAATGAGCAGTTCTTC.

The chain uses TRBV28 and TRBJ2-7, with TRBD2 matching 8 bases. Germline values: CDR1 MDHEN, CDR2 SYDVKM. The CDR3 runs to 15 residues. Trimming took 1 base from V and 6 from J; bases not matched to a gene: 8. The CDR3 loop is CASSLSTGGPGEQYF. For the CDR3, the DNA is TGTGCCAGCAGTTTATCGACGGGAGGGCCAGGCGAGCAGTACTTC.

The chain combines TRBV27 with TRBJ2-7, with 10 bases lining up with TRBD1. J gave up 6 bases and V 0 bases, and 2 bases lay outside the gene matches. This CDR3 contains 14 residues. Looked up from germline, CDR1 is MNHEY and CDR2 is SMNVEV (reference sequence). DNA for the CDR3: TGTGCCAGCAGTTTATCGACAGGGGGCGGCGAGCAGTACTTC. Residues: CASSLSTGGGEQYF.

This chain joins TRBV5-4 and TRBJ2-2; D is unresolved. V lost 3 bases and J lost 4, with 10 bases in between. The CDR3 has 14 amino acids. Looked up from germline, CDR1 is SGHNT and CDR2 is YYREEE (reference sequence). CDR3 DNA: TGTGCCAGCAGCTCTCTCTCGTCCACCGGGGAGCTGTTTTTT. Amino acids: CASSSLSSTGELFF.

This clone came up once. The chain employs TRBV5-1 and TRBJ1-1; 9 bases line up with TRBD1. CDR1 is SGHRS, CDR2 YFSETQ, per germline. The junction had 10 bases not matched to a gene; V was cut back by 2 bases and J by 8 bases. The CDR3 has 15 residues. Here the CDR3 DNA reads TGCGCCAGCAGCTTTTCCGGGACAGGGAGTTACGAAGCTTTCTTT. Translating gives CASSFSGTGSYEAFF. Looking up the rest from reference TRBV5-1 and TRBJ1-1 gives the full variable domain: KAGVTQTPRYLIKTRGQQVTLSCSPISGHRSVSWYQQTPGQGLQFLFEYFSETQRNKGNFPGRFSGRQFSNSRSEMNVSTLELGDSALYLCASSFSGTGSYEAFFGQGTRLTVV.

This clone was seen a single time. The chain employs TRBV29-1 and TRBJ2-2, with 8 nucleotides matching TRBD1. V shed 2 bases and J 1 base; nucleotides not matched to a gene: 6. CDR3 length equals 16 residues. Germline V gene data show CDR1 as SQVTM and CDR2 as ANQGSEA. This chain's CDR3 is CSVESFGTGNTGELFF. The CDR3 DNA reads TGCAGCGTTGAATCCTTCGGGACAGGGAACACCGGGGAGCTGTTTTTT.

The rearrangement uses TRBV7-8 and TRBJ1-1, with 7 bases identical to TRBD1. Germline CDR1 is SGHVS and CDR2 is FQNEAQ. J was trimmed by 5 bases and V by 7 bases; bases with no gene match: 19. The CDR3 length is 17 residues. The CDR3 reads CASTNTGGGRGRTEAFF. CDR3 DNA: TGTGCCAGCACCAACACGGGGGGGGGCAGGGGGAGGACTGAAGCTTTCTTT. Full variable domain (remainder filled in from reference TRBV7-8 and TRBJ1-1): GAGVSQSPRYKVAKRGQDVALRCDPISGHVSLFWYQQALGQGPEFLTYFQNEAQLDKSGLPSDRFFAERPEGSVSTLKIQRTQQEDSAVYLCASTNTGGGRGRTEAFFGQGTRLTVV.

This CDR3 reads CASSLTVPGGPRETQYF. CDR3 nucleotides: TGTGCCAGCAGCTTAACAGTCCCGGGAGGGCCCCGAGAGACCCAGTACTTC. The V gene is TRBV7-2, the J gene TRBJ2-5; 8 positions agree with TRBD2. V was pared by 2 bases and J by 4 bases, with 12 bases of the junction left unmatched. The CDR3 covers 17 residues. CDR1 and CDR2 (germline): SGHTA, FQGNSA.

The chain has TRBV6-1 and TRBJ2-5, with D unresolved. The V gene's germline CDR1 is MNHNS and CDR2 SASEGT. The CDR3 is 13 residues long. V lost 8 bases and J 5 bases, leaving 15 bases between the germline ends. CDR3 coding DNA: TGTGCCAGCGGAGAGTCGAACTGGGAGACCCAGTACTTC. Its protein is CASGESNWETQYF.

CDR3 nucleotides: TGTGCCAGCAGTTACTCGGGGCTACAAGAGACCCAGTACTTC. Amino acids: CASSYSGLQETQYF. This chain links TRBV6-6 with TRBJ2-5, with D possibly being TRBD1 (5 bases). V dropped 0 bases and J dropped 2 bases, with 7 bases sitting between them. CDR1 and CDR2 from the germline V gene are MNHNY and SVGAGI (reference sequence). The CDR3 totals 14 residues.

V is TRBV28 and J is TRBJ1-1; possible D gene TRBD1, 6 bases. Germline lookup yields CDR1 MDHEN and CDR2 SYDVKM. This CDR3 has 11 amino acids. Between the trimmed V and J ends, which lost 11 bases and 5 bases, there was a span of 12 bases. DNA for the CDR3: TGTGCCTGTAACAGGGAAACTGAAGCTTTCTTT. The encoded protein is CACNRETEAFF. The full variable domain, its missing parts supplied by reference TRBV28 and TRBJ1-1, is DVKVTQSSRYLVKRTGEKVFLECVQDMDHENMFWYRQDPGLGLRLIYFSYDVKMKEKGDIPEGYSVSREKKERFSLILESASTNQTSMYLCACNRETEAFFGQGTRLTVV.

The chain has TRBV7-9 and TRBJ2-7, with 7 nucleotides matching TRBD2. V trimming: 1 base; J trimming: 2 bases; junction bases outside the gene matches: 2. The germline CDR1 and CDR2 sequences are SEHNR and FQNEAQ (reference sequence). This CDR3 comprises 14 residues. CDR3 nucleotides: TGTGCCAGCAGCTTAGTAGCGGGTGCCTACGAGCAGTACTTC. This sequence encodes CASSLVAGAYEQYF.

This clone was observed a few times. V gene TRBV19 combines with J gene TRBJ2-6, with a weak D call TRBD1 (5 bases). V gave up 3 bases and J gave up 0 bases, with 15 bases separating them. This CDR3 is built from 18 residues. Per the germline V gene, CDR1 is LNHDA and CDR2 is SQIVND (reference sequence). The CDR3 coding sequence is TGTGCCAGTAGTATTGGTAGGACACAGAGCTCTGGGGCCAACGTCCTGACTTTC. Encoded protein: CASSIGRTQSSGANVLTF. Looking up the rest from reference TRBV19 and TRBJ2-6 gives the full variable domain: DGGITQSPKYLFRKEGQNVTLSCEQNLNHDAMYWYRQDPGQGLRLIYYSQIVNDFQKGDIAEGYSVSREKKESFPLTVTSAQKNPTAFYLCASSIGRTQSSGANVLTFGAGSRLTVL.

The chain employs TRBV5-1 and TRBJ2-3; D is possibly TRBD1 (5 bases). The CDR3 covers 15 residues. The germline V and J ends were trimmed by 0 bases and 0 bases, with 8 bases remaining between them. Per the germline V gene, CDR1 is SGHRS and CDR2 is YFSETQ. DNA for the CDR3: TGCGCCAGCAGCTTGGGACAGTCTAGCACAGATACGCAGTATTTT. Encoded protein: CASSLGQSSTDTQYF.

This clone showed up just a few times. The genes are TRBV28 and TRBJ1-2, with 11 bases lining up with TRBD1. Germline trimming cut 6 bases from V and 8 bases from J; bases unmatched to any gene: 11. Germline V gives CDR1 MDHEN, CDR2 SYDVKM. The CDR3 runs to 15 residues. The CDR3 here is CASRGTGTGGRGYTF. Here the CDR3 DNA reads TGTGCCAGCAGGGGGACCGGGACAGGGGGTAGAGGCTACACCTTC.